This is a list of T cell receptor beta chains from one sample in a study of T cell repertoires in cytomegalovirus infection. TCRdb used MiXCR to reprocess the reads, holding one entry per CDR3 protein. The table includes 630,000 or so distinct CDR3 sequences, 20% to 25% detected once. Sequenced input: CD8+ T cells from PBMCs. The receptors shown here come from a human donor in good health (CMV status not recorded). Some clones in this sample may be carry-over from other donors' samples. The CDR3 runs from the conserved cysteine through the conserved F or W. D genes are given only for firm matches. Where a row states a size, it is once, few, many or the class of an expanded clone; other rows omit it.

V gene,clone size,J gene,D gene,CDR3 protein,CDR3 DNA
TRBV27,few,TRBJ2-1,.,CASSLDSSLEQFF,TGTGCCAGCAGTCTTGACTCCTCTCTTGAGCAGTTCTTC
TRBV9,.,TRBJ2-5,.,CASSLVGGKTQYF,TGTGCCAGCAGCCTCGTAGGAGGCAAGACCCAGTACTTC
TRBV25-1,few,TRBJ1-2,.,CASSLGGQNHGYTF,TGTGCCAGCAGTCTCGGAGGCCAAAACCATGGCTACACCTTC
TRBV6-6,.,TRBJ1-4,.,CASSILQGSTNEKLFF,TGTGCCAGCAGTATACTTCAGGGTTCGACTAATGAAAAACTGTTTTTT
TRBV2,few,TRBJ1-2,.,CASGRPNYGYTF,TGTGCCAGCGGTCGTCCGAACTATGGCTACACCTTC
TRBV7-4,many,TRBJ2-1,.,CASSPKWGLTYNEQFF,TGTGCCAGCAGCCCAAAGTGGGGGTTAACCTACAATGAGCAGTTCTTC
TRBV7-2,few,TRBJ2-7,.,CASSLGHPEQYF,TGTGCCAGCAGCTTGGGACATCCCGAGCAGTACTTC
TRBV2,once,TRBJ2-2,.,CASHLRIATGELFF,TGTGCCAGCCATTTACGAATTGCGACCGGGGAGCTGTTTTTT
TRBV19,.,TRBJ1-1,.,CASHPTPLNTEAFF,TGTGCCAGTCATCCGACACCTCTGAACACTGAAGCTTTCTTT
TRBV29-1,once,TRBJ1-2,.,CSVESGGYTF,TGCAGCGTTGAATCCGGGGGCTACACCTTC
TRBV20-1,.,TRBJ1-5,.,CSAPDHSPGIQPQHF,TGCAGTGCTCCTGACCACTCCCCAGGGATTCAGCCCCAGCATTTT
TRBV11-1,.,TRBJ2-7,TRBD1,CASSLSSPTGDEQYF,TGTGCCAGCAGCTTATCTTCTCCGACAGGGGACGAGCAGTACTTC
TRBV7-4,few,TRBJ1-1,TRBD1,CASSEQGLGTEAFF,TGTGCCAGCAGCGAACAGGGGCTTGGTACTGAAGCTTTCTTT
TRBV7-8,many,TRBJ1-1,.,CASSSPGGRKWDTEAFF,TGTGCCAGCAGCTCCCCGGGGGGAAGAAAGTGGGACACTGAAGCTTTCTTT
TRBV28,many,TRBJ2-5,.,CASSSLGGLETQYF,TGTGCCAGCAGTTCCCTCGGGGGCCTAGAGACCCAGTACTTC
TRBV27,.,TRBJ1-6,.,CASSLSIGVGPLHF,TGTGCCAGCAGTTTATCGATAGGGGTGGGTCCCCTCCACTTT
TRBV7-6,.,TRBJ1-1,.,CASRLSKASTEAFF,TGTGCCAGCAGACTAAGTAAAGCGAGCACTGAAGCTTTCTTT
TRBV6-5,.,TRBJ2-6,.,CASSYSGLAGANVLTF,TGTGCCAGCAGTTACTCGGGACTGGCAGGGGCCAACGTCCTGACTTTC